The 23 T cell receptor beta chains below were found in one sample sequenced in a study of T cells in Graves' hyperthyroidism and ophthalmopathy. There were TCR beta CDR3 regions amplified from RNA transcripts. First-round RT-PCR of the TCR CDR3 relied on the HTBI primer set. TCRdb reanalysed the multiplex PCR reads using MiXCR and keeps one entry per CDR3 protein. The top ten clones hold around 40% of a sample with fewer than 250,000 distinct CDR3 sequences, around 25% of them seen once. The sequenced sample consisted of blood. The receptors derive from a woman aged 40 to 55 with Graves' ophthalmopathy.

This clonotype was detected many times. The rearrangement uses TRBV6-1 and TRBJ1-2; D is ambiguous. Trimming stripped 3 bases from V and 8 bases from J, with 10 bases between. The CDR3 is 12 residues long. In germline, CDR1 is MNHNS, CDR2 SASEGT. CDR3 sequence: CASSEILGGYTF. The CDR3 DNA reads as TGTGCCAGCAGTGAGATACTGGGGGGCTACACCTTC.

This clonotype was seen many times. V usage is TRBV19 and J usage is TRBJ2-7, with D possibly being TRBD2 (5 bases). CDR1 and CDR2 (germline): LNHDA, SQIVND (reference sequence). The CDR3 has 17 amino acids. V gave up 0 bases and J gave up 2 bases, with 17 bases separating them. This CDR3 is CASSIDSRTLGAYEQYF. The CDR3 coding sequence is TGTGCCAGTAGTATAGATTCCCGGACCTTGGGAGCCTACGAGCAGTACTTC.

This clonotype was seen many times. This chain links TRBV12-3 or TRBV12-4 with TRBJ2-1; D uncertain. V gave up 2 bases and J gave up 7 bases, with 9 bases separating them. The CDR3 totals 13 residues. CDR3 protein: CASSLNRWNEQFF. CDR3 coding DNA: TGTGCCAGCAGTTTAAATAGATGGAATGAGCAGTTCTTC.

At least ten counts were recorded for this clonotype. The V gene is TRBV6-9, the J gene TRBJ2-2, with 9 bases lining up with TRBD2. The CDR3 extends over 21 amino acids. J gave up 6 bases and V 2 bases, and 22 bases lay outside the gene matches. CDR1 MNHGY and CDR2 SVAAGI come from the germline V gene. CDR3 protein: CASSYRRDSLWIAGDAGELFF. For the CDR3, the DNA is TGTGCCAGCAGTTATCGCCGGGACAGCCTTTGGATAGCGGGAGATGCCGGGGAGCTGTTTTTT.

This clonotype appeared many times. The chain joins TRBV11-2 to TRBJ2-2; TRBD1 aligns across 8 bases. Germline V gene data show CDR1 as SGHAT and CDR2 as FQNNGV. V was clipped by 4 bases and J by 6 bases; unmatched bases: 7. The CDR3 extends over 15 amino acids. CDR3 bases: TGTGCCAGCAGCTCACTCAGGGGGCGCCCCGGGGAGCTGTTTTTT. Protein product: CASSSLRGRPGELFF.

The chain uses TRBV24-1 and TRBJ2-5; D is possibly TRBD2 (5 bases). Trimming shortened V by 2 bases and J by 4 bases, and 16 bases separated the two germline ends. This CDR3 contains 16 residues. CDR1 is KGHDR and CDR2 is SFDVKD in the germline V gene. The CDR3 spells CATSDSSPEGVETQYF. The CDR3 DNA reads as TGTGCCACCAGTGATTCTAGCCCAGAGGGAGTAGAGACCCAGTACTTC.

This clonotype was found many times. The chain is built from TRBV6-1 and TRBJ1-6; D is undetermined. Germline CDR1 and CDR2: MNHNS and SASEGT. The CDR3 sequence is 14 residues long. Trimming removed 6 bases from V and 10 bases from J, with 16 bases in between. The CDR3 here is CASSVGPPLSPLHF. In nucleotides, the CDR3 is TGTGCCAGCAGCGTTGGACCCCCGTTGTCACCCCTCCACTTT.

This clonotype was recorded at least ten times. This sequence joins TRBV20-1 and TRBJ1-5; D uncertain. The V gene's germline CDR1 is DFQATT and CDR2 SNEGSKA (reference sequence). The CDR3 sequence is 16 residues long. V lost 5 bases and J lost 7, with 24 bases in between. The CDR3 is CSAELPFPGRDQPQHF. The CDR3 region has the DNA TGCAGTGCTGAACTCCCATTCCCGGGGAGAGACCAGCCCCAGCATTTT.

This clonotype was seen many times. The chain employs TRBV6-1 and TRBJ1-1; 10 bases map to TRBD1. V lost 6 bases to trimming and J lost 5 bases; unmatched junction nucleotides: 6. The CDR3 totals 14 residues. In germline, CDR1 is MNHNS, CDR2 SASEGT. Here the CDR3 DNA reads TGTGCCAGCAGGGCGGGACAGGGGCTTACTGAAGCTTTCTTT. It is translated as CASRAGQGLTEAFF.

Many counts were recorded for this clonotype. J is TRBJ1-2 and V is TRBV20-1, with no clear D. The V gene's germline CDR1 is DFQATT and CDR2 SNEGSKA (reference sequence). The CDR3 sequence is 12 residues long. V shed 3 bases and J shed 8 bases, with 13 bases lying between them. CDR3: CSARVGPGGYTF. As DNA, the CDR3 is TGCAGTGCTAGGGTGGGCCCGGGGGGCTACACCTTC.

This clonotype occurred many times. The chain carries TRBV30 and TRBJ1-5, with no clear D. The CDR3 consists of 13 residues. Per the germline V gene, CDR1 is GTSNPN and CDR2 is SVGIG (reference sequence). V was clipped by 0 bases and J by 1 base, with 4 bases between them. CDR3 loop: CAWSVASNQPQHF. The CDR3 DNA reads TGTGCCTGGAGTGTGGCAAGCAATCAGCCCCAGCATTTT.

The chain couples TRBV27 to TRBJ2-7; no reliable D call. The length of the CDR3 is 16 residues. V lost 5 bases and J 0 bases, leaving 17 bases between the germline ends. Germline V lookup: CDR1 MNHEY, CDR2 SMNVEV (reference sequence). DNA for the CDR3: TGTGCCAGCAGTGACCCCGGACGGTTGAGCTCCTACGAGCAGTACTTC. Its translation: CASSDPGRLSSYEQYF.

This clonotype was detected many times. V and J are TRBV29-1 and TRBJ1-2; 10 nucleotides agree with TRBD1. The CDR3 runs to 18 residues. Germline CDR1 is SQVTM and CDR2 is ANQGSEA. V was pared by 3 bases and J by 1 base, with 14 bases of the junction left unmatched. The CDR3 loop reads CSVENHPGQGLNNYGYTF. For the CDR3, the DNA is TGCAGCGTTGAGAACCATCCGGGACAGGGGCTAAATAACTATGGCTACACCTTC.

The sample holds many counts of this clonotype. V is TRBV7-2 and J is TRBJ2-5; 7 nucleotides line up with TRBD2. CDR1 and CDR2 (germline): SGHTA, FQGNSA. Trimming took 1 base from V and 2 from J; bases not matched to a gene: 7. The CDR3 runs 16 residues. CDR3 in DNA: TGTGCCAGCAGCTTAGTTTGGCGGGAGTTTCAAGAGACCCAGTACTTC. Translating gives CASSLVWREFQETQYF. The complete variable domain, with remaining parts taken from reference TRBV7-2 and TRBJ2-5, reads GAGVSQSPSNKVTEKGKDVELRCDPISGHTALYWYRQSLGQGLEFLIYFQGNSAPDKSGLPSDRFSAERTGGSVSTLTIQRTQQEDSAVYLCASSLVWREFQETQYFGPGTRLLVL.

This clonotype was detected many times. The genes are TRBV5-1 and TRBJ1-1; unclear D gene. CDR1 and CDR2 (germline): SGHRS, YFSETQ. This CDR3 spans 14 amino acids. The V end lost 1 base, the J end lost 4 bases, and 11 bases lay between the germline ends. The CDR3 loop reads CASSLWVRSTEAFF. The CDR3 nucleotides read TGCGCCAGCAGCTTGTGGGTCAGGAGCACTGAAGCTTTCTTT. Combining the CDR3 with reference TRBV5-1 and TRBJ1-1 gives the whole variable domain KAGVTQTPRYLIKTRGQQVTLSCSPISGHRSVSWYQQTPGQGLQFLFEYFSETQRNKGNFPGRFSGRQFSNSRSEMNVSTLELGDSALYLCASSLWVRSTEAFFGQGTRLTVV.

This clonotype was seen repeatedly, ten times or more. The V gene is TRBV3-1, the J gene TRBJ1-1, with D tentatively TRBD1 (5 bases). The CDR3 is made up of 14 amino acids. Per the germline V gene, CDR1 is LGHDT and CDR2 is YNNKEL (reference sequence). V lost 5 bases, J lost 1 base, and 11 bases lay in between. The chain's CDR3 is CASSSDSKNTEAFF. The DNA for the CDR3 is TGTGCCAGCAGCTCCGACAGTAAGAACACTGAAGCTTTCTTT.

Many counts were recorded for this clonotype. The rearrangement joins TRBV7-2 to TRBJ1-5; D gene unclear. The V end lost 3 bases, the J end lost 4 bases, and 7 bases lay between the germline ends. The length of the CDR3 is 13 residues. The germline CDR1 and CDR2 sequences are SGHTA and FQGNSA. The CDR3 loop reads CASSFSLNQPQHF. In nucleotides, the CDR3 is TGTGCCAGCAGCTTTTCGCTAAATCAGCCCCAGCATTTT.

This clonotype was recorded at least ten times. The chain joins TRBV28 to TRBJ2-7; 8 positions match TRBD1. This CDR3 is 14 amino acids long. Looked up from germline, CDR1 is MDHEN and CDR2 is SYDVKM. The V and J ends lost 3 bases and 4 bases, in that order; junction bases with no gene match: 5. CDR3 sequence (DNA): TGTGCCAGCAGTTTGCCGGGACAGGATTACGAGCAGTACTTC. Its translation: CASSLPGQDYEQYF.

This clonotype appeared many times. The V gene is TRBV28, the J gene TRBJ2-7; D is perhaps TRBD1 (6 bases). CDR3 length: 16 residues. V lost 4 bases to trimming and J lost 3 bases, with 19 bases between them. Germline CDR1 is MDHEN and CDR2 is SYDVKM. This CDR3 reads CASSSNALTGRYEQYF. Here the CDR3 DNA reads TGTGCCAGCAGTTCCAATGCACTGACAGGCCGCTACGAGCAGTACTTC.

This clonotype was detected a few times. V and J are TRBV6-1 and TRBJ2-5; D possibly matches TRBD1 or TRBD2 (6 bases each). V shed 2 bases and J shed 1 base, with 11 bases lying between them. The CDR3 has 15 residues. Germline V gene sequence: CDR1 MNHNS, CDR2 SASEGT. Written as DNA, the CDR3 is TGTGCCAGCAGTGAATTTTGGGGGGCCCAAGAGACCCAGTACTTC. Its protein product is CASSEFWGAQETQYF.

The table lists this clonotype with a few counts. CDR3 coding DNA: TGTGCCAGCAGCCAGGACGGTGACTATAATTCACCCCTCCACTTT. It codes for CASSQDGDYNSPLHF. The chain links TRBV4-2 to TRBJ1-6; D ambiguous. CDR3 size: 15 residues. The germline V gene has CDR1 LGHNA and CDR2 YNFKEQ. V was pared by 3 bases and J by 3 bases, with 9 bases between.

A few counts support this clonotype. The J gene is TRBJ2-7, the V gene TRBV14, with 10 bases matching TRBD2. V was pared by 3 bases and J by 2 bases, with 10 bases of the junction left unmatched. The germline V gene has CDR1 SGHDN and CDR2 FVKESK. This CDR3 region has 17 residues. The CDR3 spells CASSHGRSGRAAYEQYF. The DNA of the CDR3 is TGTGCCAGCAGCCATGGCCGAAGCGGGAGGGCCGCCTACGAGCAGTACTTC.

This clonotype occurred many times. In DNA form, the CDR3 reads TGTGCCAGCAGCCAAGTACTGTCCACCGGGGAGCTGTTTTTT. Encoded protein: CASSQVLSTGELFF. J is TRBJ2-2 and V is TRBV3-1; D uncertain. Germline lookup yields CDR1 LGHDT and CDR2 YNNKEL (reference sequence). The germline V and J ends were trimmed by 1 base and 4 bases, with 7 bases remaining between them. The CDR3 runs 14 residues.